This T cell receptor beta chain was recovered during a study of tumor and adjacent non-tumor tissue in lung cancer (dated by TCRdb to 2017 to 2018). In the study overall: By cancer type, the cohort comprised 11 to 12 adenocarcinoma patients, a couple of squamous cell carcinoma patients and 1 small cell lung cancer patient. Sequencing generated a total of about 130,000,000 productive TCRbeta reads, averaging around 4 million reads per sample. The study compared bulk TCRbeta repertoires between lung tumor tissue and matched distant non-tumor lung tissue from about 14 lung cancer patients. Ages among the 15 or so patients ranged from about 30 to 80 years, there were approximately ten men and 5 women, and disease was at TNM stage I to III. TCRbeta CDR3 sequencing was performed on roughly 32 paired specimens, with one tumor sample and one normal lung sample collected per patient. The investigation overall reported the following: The top 100 clones accounted for a significantly larger cumulative portion of the repertoire in normal lung than in tumor tissue. TCR diversity was significantly higher in younger patients, and greater tumor TCR diversity was associated with shorter overall survival and shorter disease-free survival. TCR diversity (inverse Simpson) was significantly higher in tumor than in normal lung tissue (about 400 vs 180, P = 0.0075, Mann-Whitney U test). Neither the sequencing platform nor unique molecular identifiers are named or mentioned anywhere in the methods. With only roughly 14 patients in the cohort, the authors noted that larger samples and more detailed clinical data are needed. Peripheral blood was not sequenced, so blood TCRbeta repertoires were not examined in the lung cancer patients of the study.

Bulk unsorted tissue served as the source for RNA extraction, and RNA quality was assessed using a NanoDrop ND-1000 and an Agilent 2100. All donors had newly diagnosed lung cancer, had not received prior chemotherapy, and were admitted for thoracic surgery in China between August and November 2014. Patients with previous radiotherapy or chemotherapy, or with another concurrent cancer, were excluded from the study. Surgical tissue pieces of about 1-2.3 cm3 were preserved in RNAlater solution and were kept at -80 degrees C until use. On this clonotype itself: There is no known antigen for this receptor. Per-nucleotide qualities are absent, and no much larger clonotype sits a single base away.

Germline trimming amounts to 6 bases on V and 1 base on J, with 8 as the count of junction bases outside the gene matches. Reading the germline V gene (reference sequence) gives CDR1 DFQATT and CDR2 SNEGSKA. Taken from cysteine to phenylalanine, the CDR3 has 15 residues. Only the CDR3 DNA stays, 45 bases, in frame from base 1. The library was generated by multiplex PCR. TCRdb lists the instrument as Illumina HiSeq 2500. Following protocols modified from ARM-PCR, the researchers constructed TCRbeta libraries through three rounds of nested PCR with primers (Table S4). Before sequencing, PCR products in the 200-500 bp range were cut out of the gel and cleaned up using the QIAquick gel extraction kit. Per the original workflow: Reads were cleaned using Trimmomatic, were merged into complete CDR3 sequences using FLASH, and were assigned to V(D)J germline segments using MiTCR. Clonal diversity was computed as the inverse Simpson's index with VDJtools. In-frame sequences without a premature stop codon were defined as productive reads. TCRdb reprocessing: public reads trimmed at Q25 with fastp, clones called with MiXCR, in-frame beta chains kept. A single entry per CDR3 protein holds the most common genes and DNA from its merged rows. TCRdb's processing, not the authors' own work, is the source of the V and J calls. Within this sample are 60,000 to 85,000 distinct CDR3 sequences, with approximately 79% of them counted one time only. The ten largest clones take up 13% of the sample.

This sequence was found in a woman between 50 and 59 years old with non-small cell lung cancer. Sequencing was carried out using lung tumor tissue. The chain employs TRBV20-1 and TRBJ1-1, and TRBD1 matches 10 of the central bases. The DNA sequence is TGCAGTGCAGAGGACAGGGGGTATGGGAACACTGAAGCTTTCTTT. It specifies CSAEDRGYGNTEAFF.